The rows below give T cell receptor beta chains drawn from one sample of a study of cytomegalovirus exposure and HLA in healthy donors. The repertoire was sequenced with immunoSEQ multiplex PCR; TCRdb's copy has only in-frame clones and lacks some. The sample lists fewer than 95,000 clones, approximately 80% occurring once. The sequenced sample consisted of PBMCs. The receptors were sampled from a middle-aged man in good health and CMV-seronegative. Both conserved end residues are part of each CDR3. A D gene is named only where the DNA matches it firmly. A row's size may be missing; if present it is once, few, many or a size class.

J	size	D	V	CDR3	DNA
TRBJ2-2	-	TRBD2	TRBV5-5	CASSLLRLAGGTGELFF	TGTGCCAGCAGCTTGCTGAGACTAGCGGGGGGAACCGGGGAGCTGTTTTTT
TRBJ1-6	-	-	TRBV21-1	CASSLFRGNNSPLHF	TGTGCCAGCAGTCTCTTCAGGGGCAATAATTCACCCCTCCACTTT
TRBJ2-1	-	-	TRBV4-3	CASSRLTGSNEQFF	TGCGCCAGCAGCCGTCTTACAGGGTCCAATGAGCAGTTCTTC
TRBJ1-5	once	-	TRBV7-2	CASSLSGRGQPQHF	TGTGCCAGCAGCTTAAGCGGGAGAGGACAGCCCCAGCATTTT
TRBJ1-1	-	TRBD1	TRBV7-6	CASSEDRDTEAFF	TGTGCCAGCAGCGAGGACAGGGACACTGAAGCTTTCTTT
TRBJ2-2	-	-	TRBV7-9	CASSLELANTGELFF	TGTGCCAGCAGCTTAGAACTAGCGAACACCGGGGAGCTGTTTTTT
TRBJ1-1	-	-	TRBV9	CASSVLEMNTEAFF	TGTGCCAGCAGCGTTCTGGAGATGAACACTGAAGCTTTCTTT
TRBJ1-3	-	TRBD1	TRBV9	CASSVEGVWTGAISGNTIYF	TGTGCCAGCAGCGTAGAGGGGGTTTGGACAGGGGCCATCTCTGGAAACACCATATATTTT
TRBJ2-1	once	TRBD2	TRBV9	CASSVAVGLDRYNEQFF	TGTGCCAGCAGCGTAGCTGTGGGACTAGACAGATACAATGAGCAGTTCTTC
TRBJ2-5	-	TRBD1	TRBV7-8	CASSPKRTGWKETQYF	TGTGCCAGCAGCCCTAAAAGGACAGGGTGGAAAGAGACCCAGTACTTC
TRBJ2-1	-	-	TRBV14	CASSRVGGANNEQFF	TGTGCCAGCAGCAGGGTAGGGGGGGCGAACAATGAGCAGTTCTTC
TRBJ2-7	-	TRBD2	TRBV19	CASSSRGNSYEQYF	TGTGCCAGTAGTTCGCGGGGGAACTCCTACGAGCAGTACTTC
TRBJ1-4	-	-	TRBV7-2	CASSAPRGGNNEKLFF	TGTGCCAGCAGCGCCCCACGGGGGGGAAATAATGAAAAACTGTTTTTT
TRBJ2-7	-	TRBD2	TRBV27	CASGPGTSRAYEQYF	TGTGCCAGCGGCCCCGGGACTAGCCGAGCCTACGAGCAGTACTTC
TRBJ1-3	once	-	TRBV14	CASSQDDRPGLSGNTIYF	TGTGCCAGCAGCCAAGATGACAGGCCCGGGTTGTCTGGAAACACCATATATTTT
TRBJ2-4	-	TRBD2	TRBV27	CASSPSLGGGAVNIQYF	TGTGCCAGCAGCCCATCGCTGGGCGGGGGGGCCGTTAACATTCAGTACTTC
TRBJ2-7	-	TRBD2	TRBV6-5	CASSSLPSGGAYEQYF	TGTGCCAGCAGTTCCCTCCCAAGCGGGGGGGCTTACGAGCAGTACTTC
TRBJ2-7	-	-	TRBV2	CASSGEDSVKYF	TGTGCCAGCAGTGGAGAGGACAGCGTCAAGTACTTC
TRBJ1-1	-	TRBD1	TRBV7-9	CASSNPTGDDTEAFF	TGTGCCAGCAGCAATCCGACAGGGGATGACACTGAAGCTTTCTTT
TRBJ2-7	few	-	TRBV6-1	CASTRGSYEQYF	TGTGCCAGCACCCGAGGTTCCTACGAGCAGTACTTC
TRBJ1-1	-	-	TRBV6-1	CASSEIVAAGKGVRTEAFF	TGTGCCAGCAGTGAAATCGTGGCGGCAGGGAAAGGCGTGAGAACTGAAGCTTTCTTT
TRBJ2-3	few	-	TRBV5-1	CASSLGGDTQYF	TGCGCCAGCAGCTTGGGAGGGGATACGCAGTATTTT
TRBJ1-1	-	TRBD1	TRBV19	CASSSLTGGSTEAFF	TGTGCCAGTAGTTCTCTGACAGGGGGCTCCACTGAAGCTTTCTTT